A selection of T cell receptor beta chains follows, all from one sample in a study of OX40 agonist ivuxolimab in advanced cancers. The repertoire was sequenced with immunoSEQ multiplex PCR; TCRdb's copy has only in-frame clones and lacks some. The sample yields 91,000 or so clones, around 86% seen once. This specimen consisted of CD4+ or CD8+ T cells sorted from blood, obtained in a trial of the OX40 agonist ivuxolimab. The receptors were gathered from an adult with an advanced solid tumor such as melanoma, head and neck, liver or kidney cancer. The CDR3 runs from the conserved cysteine through the conserved F or W. The order of the fields is V gene, J gene, D gene, clone size, CDR3 DNA, CDR3 protein. D genes are given only for firm matches. Only some rows state a clone size, as once, few, many or a class for expanded clones.

>TRBV2|TRBJ2-7|-|-
TGTGCCAGCAGTGAAGAAGCGGAATCCGAGCAGTACTTC
CASSEEAESEQYF
>TRBV19|TRBJ1-2|-|once
TGTGCCAGCGCCCCCCCGGATAACTATGGCTACACCTTC
CASAPPDNYGYTF
>TRBV18|TRBJ2-7|TRBD2|-
TGTGCCAGCTCAAGAGGGACTAGCGGGCCTACCTACGAGCAGTACTTC
CASSRGTSGPTYEQYF
>TRBV15|TRBJ2-7|-|-
TGTGCCACCAGCAGAGGATCTAGCGTCTACGAGCAGTACTTC
CATSRGSSVYEQYF
>TRBV30|TRBJ2-1|TRBD2|-
TGTGCCTGGATAGCGGGCATGGGCAATGAGCAGTTCTTC
CAWIAGMGNEQFF
>TRBV2|TRBJ2-7|-|-
TGTGCCAGCAGTGAACGGGACTTCTCCTACGAGCAGTACTTC
CASSERDFSYEQYF
>TRBV5-1|TRBJ2-2|TRBD2|-
TGCGCCAGCAGCTTGGCCGCGGCGGGAGGGCCGAACACCGGGGAGCTGTTTTTT
CASSLAAAGGPNTGELFF
>TRBV11-2|TRBJ2-3|TRBD1|-
TGTGCCAGCAGCTCCGCGGACAGGGGGCTGGCGGATACGCAGTATTTT
CASSSADRGLADTQYF
>TRBV7-8|TRBJ2-7|TRBD2|-
TGTGCCAGCAGCCTAACTGATAGCGGGGGCTACGAGCAGTACTTC
CASSLTDSGGYEQYF
>TRBV5-6|TRBJ2-7|TRBD2|-
TGTGCCAGCCGTCAGCGGGGAAGCTCCTACGAGCAGTACTTC
CASRQRGSSYEQYF
>TRBV18|TRBJ1-1|TRBD1|few
TGTGCCAGCTCACCAGTCCCGGGACAGGGAGAAGCTTTCTTT
CASSPVPGQGEAFF
>TRBV5-6|TRBJ2-3|-|-
TGTGCCAGCAGCTTAAAAGGGGTCGGCACAGATACGCAGTATTTT
CASSLKGVGTDTQYF
>TRBV30|TRBJ2-6|-|-
TGTGCCTGGACTCAAGACAACTCTGGGGCCAACGTCCTGACTTTC
CAWTQDNSGANVLTF
>TRBV30|TRBJ1-1|-|once
TGTGCCTGGAGTGTACTTGGAACAGGATGGACTGAAGCTTTCTTT
CAWSVLGTGWTEAFF
>TRBV11-2|TRBJ2-1|TRBD1|-
TGTGCCAGCAGCGAATTAGTACAGGGGGGCCCCTACAATGAGCAGTTCTTC
CASSELVQGGPYNEQFF
>TRBV9|TRBJ2-7|TRBD1|-
TGTGCCAGCAGCGCCGAGACAGGGTCCTGGGACGAGCAGTACTTC
CASSAETGSWDEQYF
>TRBV7-2|TRBJ2-5|TRBD1|-
TGTGCCAGCAGCTTAGGAGGGACAGGGTCACAAGAGACCCAGTACTTC
CASSLGGTGSQETQYF
>TRBV11-3|TRBJ2-2|-|-
TGTGCCAGCAGCCTAAGGACAGACACCGGGGAGCTGTTTTTT
CASSLRTDTGELFF
>TRBV4-1|TRBJ1-5|-|-
TGCGCCAGCAGCCAAGTAGGTCAGCCCCAGCATTTT
CASSQVGQPQHF
>TRBV30|TRBJ2-2|-|-
TGTGCCTGGAGTGTGGAGGGAACGACCGGGGAGCTGTTTTTT
CAWSVEGTTGELFF
>TRBV29-1|TRBJ2-7|TRBD1|-
TGCAGCGTTGAAGTCGGGACAGTTACCTACGAGCAGTACTTC
CSVEVGTVTYEQYF
>TRBV5-1|TRBJ1-4|TRBD1|few
TGCGCCAGCAGTTTGGAGGGACAGTTTAATGAAAAACTGTTTTTT
CASSLEGQFNEKLFF
>TRBV5-6|TRBJ1-5|TRBD1|once
TGTGCCAGCAGTTACTGGACAGGGGTCGAGAGCAATCAGCCCCAGCATTTT
CASSYWTGVESNQPQHF
>TRBV28|TRBJ1-2|-|few
TGTGCCAGTGACAGCCACTATGGCTACACCTTC
CASDSHYGYTF
>TRBV29-1|TRBJ2-1|TRBD2|-
TGCAGCGTTATGCCGGGAGGGCCCCACAATGAGCAGTTCTTC
CSVMPGGPHNEQFF
>TRBV28|TRBJ2-3|-|-
TGTGCCAGCGGCCGGACAGGCACAGATACGCAGTATTTT
CASGRTGTDTQYF
>TRBV2|TRBJ1-2|TRBD1|few
TGTGCCAGCAGAAGGGACAGCAACTATGGCTACACCTTC
CASRRDSNYGYTF
>TRBV2|TRBJ1-3|-|-
TGTGCCAGCAGTGCAACTGGAAACACCATATATTTT
CASSATGNTIYF
>TRBV4-2|TRBJ2-7|-|-
TGTGCCAGCGGATCAGGGGATTCCGACGAGCAGTACTTC
CASGSGDSDEQYF
>TRBV25-1|TRBJ1-2|-|-
TGTGCCAGCAGTGCCTCTAAGGGAGGCTACACCTTC
CASSASKGGYTF
>TRBV27|TRBJ2-1|TRBD2|-
TGTGCCAGCAGTAAGGCTAGCGGGCCCTCCTACAATGAGCAGTTCTTC
CASSKASGPSYNEQFF
>TRBV7-3|TRBJ2-3|-|-
TGTGCCAGCAGCTTACGGGAAGAAGGGGATACGCAGTATTTT
CASSLREEGDTQYF
>TRBV7-8|TRBJ2-2|TRBD1|-
TGTGCCAGCAGCCCCCGACAGGGAGCCACCGGGGAGCTGTTTTTT
CASSPRQGATGELFF
>TRBV5-1|TRBJ1-1|-|-
TGCGCCAGCAGCTTGCTCGGCGGCCACGAAGCTTTCTTT
CASSLLGGHEAFF
>TRBV5-1|TRBJ2-1|-|-
TGCGCCAGCAGCCTGGGGATGATTGATGGTGAGCAGTTCTTC
CASSLGMIDGEQFF
>TRBV7-3|TRBJ2-2|TRBD2|-
TGTGCCAGCAGCTCCCTCGGCGGGGGAAACACCGGGGAGCTGTTTTTT
CASSSLGGGNTGELFF
>TRBV2|TRBJ2-5|TRBD2|-
TGTGCCGTCAGGGGGCTAGCGGGAGTTGAGACCCAGTACTTC
CAVRGLAGVETQYF
>TRBV7-9|TRBJ1-1|TRBD1|few
TGTGCCAGCGCTTTAAGTAGAGGGGGCGTCACTGAAGCTTTCTTT
CASALSRGGVTEAFF
>TRBV9|TRBJ2-1|-|-
TGTGCCAGCAGCGTATCAACAGGAGAATACAATGAGCAGTTCTTC
CASSVSTGEYNEQFF
>TRBV21-1|TRBJ2-3|-|-
TGTGCCAGCAGCACAGCCTCTATAGTTGGTGAGTCGGGACAGGGAATTACGCAGTATTTT
CASSTASIVGESGQGITQYF
>TRBV18|TRBJ1-4|-|-
TGTGCCAGCTCACCCGAGATAAGTAGGGAAAAACTGTTTTTT
CASSPEISREKLFF
>TRBV15|TRBJ1-2|-|-
TGTGCCACCAGCAGAGATGTGAGGACAGCATCTAACTATGGCTACACCTTC
CATSRDVRTASNYGYTF
>TRBV30|TRBJ2-6|-|-
TGTGCCTGGAGCGGAAACAGGGCTGGGGCCAACGTCCTGACTTTC
CAWSGNRAGANVLTF
>TRBV5-1|TRBJ1-6|-|-
TGCGCCAGCAGCTTACAGGGTCATAATTCACCCCTCCACTTT
CASSLQGHNSPLHF
>TRBV19|TRBJ1-2|-|-
TGTGCCAGTAGTCTGTGGGGCGCGGCCGATGGCTACACCTTC
CASSLWGAADGYTF